The 22 T cell receptor beta chains listed next were all sequenced from one sample in a study of PD-L1 blockade in urothelial cancer. Libraries were prepared by immunoSEQ multiplex PCR; TCRdb keeps only in-frame clonotypes and omits some of them. The repertoire holds 55,000 to 85,000 clones, with 80% to 85% as singletons. Time point meaning: pretreatment peripheral blood. Sequencing used PBMCs, obtained around atezolizumab (anti-PD-L1) treatment. The source of these receptors is a woman in her 70s with urothelial cancer.

This rearrangement joins TRBV11-2 to TRBJ2-7; 11 nucleotides line up with TRBD2. V lost 1 base to trimming and J lost 3 bases; unmatched junction nucleotides: 11. Per the germline V gene, CDR1 is SGHAT and CDR2 is FQNNGV. The CDR3 runs 18 residues. CDR3 nucleotides: TGTGCCAGCAGCTTAGCGGGTGGTGCTAGCGGGAGGATCTACGAGCAGTACTTC. Amino acid sequence: CASSLAGGASGRIYEQYF.

The rearrangement links TRBV5-4 to TRBJ1-2; 10 nucleotides align to TRBD1. Germline V gene sequence: CDR1 SGHNT, CDR2 YYREEE (reference sequence). J gave up 8 bases and V 5 bases, and 9 bases lay outside the gene matches. This CDR3 is 14 amino acids long. CDR3 amino acids: CASRAGQGVYGYTF. CDR3 nucleotides: TGTGCCAGCAGAGCAGGACAGGGGGTTTACGGCTACACCTTC.

A single count supports this clone. This rearrangement joins TRBV19 to TRBJ1-5; tentatively, D is TRBD1 (6 bases). Germline loops: CDR1 LNHDA, CDR2 SQIVND (reference sequence). This CDR3 has 16 amino acids. The V gene lost 3 bases and the J gene lost 0 bases, with 12 bases spanning the gap. Here the CDR3 reads CASSIYGQNSNQPQHF. The CDR3 DNA reads TGTGCCAGTAGTATTTACGGACAGAATAGCAATCAGCCCCAGCATTTT.

This chain joins TRBV18 and TRBJ1-2, with a tentative D call TRBD1 (6 bases). Germline V gives CDR1 KGHSH, CDR2 LQKENI. The CDR3 runs 14 residues. The V and J ends lost 3 bases and 7 bases respectively, with 15 bases between them. CDR3 DNA sequence: TGTGCCAGCTCACCGTCAGGGGCCCTCGCTGGCTACACCTTC. Translating gives CASSPSGALAGYTF.

This clone is a singleton in its sample. The chain employs TRBV18 and TRBJ2-1; 7 bases agree with TRBD2. V gave up 1 base and J gave up 1 base; unmatched junction bases: 4. Germline loops: CDR1 KGHSH, CDR2 LQKENI. The CDR3 contains 16 residues. The CDR3 nucleotides read TGTGCCAGCTCACCACAGCGGGGCGGTTCCTACAATGAGCAGTTCTTC. This gives the protein CASSPQRGGSYNEQFF.

The CDR3 region is CASSQDLGQRAGELFF. The CDR3, as DNA: TGCGCCAGCAGCCAAGATCTGGGACAGAGGGCCGGGGAGCTGTTTTTT. The chain has TRBV4-1 and TRBJ2-2; 7 bases line up with TRBD1. V shed 0 bases and J 6 bases; nucleotides not matched to a gene: 7. CDR3 length: 16 amino acids. Germline loops: CDR1 MGHRA, CDR2 YSYEKL.

This clone was counted only a few times. V gene TRBV27 combines with J gene TRBJ1-2; D remains ambiguous. CDR3 length: 14 amino acids. Trimming cost V 6 bases and J 4 bases, with 15 bases left between them. Germline CDR1 and CDR2: MNHEY and SMNVEV (reference sequence). This CDR3 is CASSPTGSSYGYTF. The DNA of the CDR3 is TGTGCCAGCAGCCCGACCGGGAGCTCCTATGGCTACACCTTC.

The chain links TRBV7-6 to TRBJ1-2, with TRBD1 matching over 11 bases. The CDR3 is made up of 15 amino acids. Germline CDR1 SGHVS, CDR2 FNYEAQ. V shed 2 bases and J 4 bases; nucleotides not matched to a gene: 3. The CDR3 DNA sequence: TGTGCCAGCAGCTTAAGTGGACAGGGGGCCTATGGCTACACCTTC. It specifies CASSLSGQGAYGYTF.

Worth noting for this clone: The junction and the germline gene differ at one end; a read error may be behind it. This sample also contains other DNA sequences that code for the same CDR3. The V gene is TRBV7-6, the J gene TRBJ2-1; 10 positions match TRBD1. There are 12 residues in the CDR3. Germline V lookup: CDR1 SGHVS, CDR2 FNYEAQ. The CDR3 region is CASSSSGTGAFF. The DNA for the CDR3 is TGTGCTAGCAGCTCGTCTGGGACAGGGGCGTTCTTC. The full variable domain, with the rest looked up from reference TRBV7-6 and TRBJ2-1, is GAGVSQSPRYKVTKRGQDVALRCDPISGHVSLYWYRQALGQGPEFLTYFNYEAQQDKSGLPNDRFSAERPEGSISTLTIQRTEQRDSAMYRCASSSSGTGAFFGPGTRLTVL.

V gene TRBV4-1 combines with J gene TRBJ2-7; no firm D call. Deletions cut 5 bases from V and 0 bases from J, with 20 bases between. CDR3 length equals 17 residues. Germline V gene data show CDR1 as MGHRA and CDR2 as YSYEKL. Here the CDR3 DNA reads TGCGCCAGCAGCGCCCAGCTCCGACGGCAGGTCTCCTACGAGCAGTACTTC. It yields the protein CASSAQLRRQVSYEQYF.

This chain joins TRBV6-1 and TRBJ2-5; a possible D gene is TRBD1 (6 bases). The V gene lost 7 bases and the J gene lost 5 bases, with 20 bases spanning the gap. Germline assignment: CDR1 MNHNS and CDR2 SASEGT. The length of the CDR3 is 15 residues. The CDR3 region has the DNA TGTGCCAGCACCAACCCGGGACAAGGGAAGGAGACCCAGTACTTC. Residues: CASTNPGQGKETQYF.

This clone was observed once. The chain couples TRBV5-1 to TRBJ1-3; D is unresolved. V gave up 0 bases and J gave up 0 bases, with 13 bases separating them. CDR3 length: 17 residues. Germline V gene lookup returns CDR1 SGHRS and CDR2 YFSETQ. The CDR3 reads CASSLGVGGSSGNTIYF. The CDR3 region has the DNA TGCGCCAGCAGCTTGGGTGTTGGAGGGAGCTCTGGAAACACCATATATTTT. Together with reference TRBV5-1 and TRBJ1-3, the CDR3 gives the full variable domain: KAGVTQTPRYLIKTRGQQVTLSCSPISGHRSVSWYQQTPGQGLQFLFEYFSETQRNKGNFPGRFSGRQFSNSRSEMNVSTLELGDSALYLCASSLGVGGSSGNTIYFGEGSWLTVV.

The gene calls are TRBV7-2 and TRBJ1-1; the match to TRBD1 covers 7 bases. The CDR3 is made up of 12 amino acids. The V gene's germline CDR1 is SGHTA and CDR2 FQGNSA. The V and J ends lost 5 bases and 8 bases, in that order; junction bases with no gene match: 5. The CDR3 sequence: CASSHRQGEAFF. CDR3 coding DNA: TGTGCCAGCAGCCACCGACAGGGAGAAGCTTTCTTT.

V usage is TRBV2 and J usage is TRBJ2-1, with 9 bases aligning to TRBD2. Unmatched junction bases numbered 1, after V lost 1 base and J lost 3 bases. Per the germline V gene, CDR1 is SNHLY and CDR2 is FYNNEI. The CDR3 covers 15 residues. The CDR3 loop is CASSEEAGGYNEQFF. CDR3 nucleotides: TGTGCCAGCAGTGAAGAAGCGGGAGGCTACAATGAGCAGTTCTTC.

The chain recombines TRBV29-1 with TRBJ1-1; D might be TRBD1 (5 bases). The CDR3 is made up of 15 amino acids. CDR1 and CDR2 from the germline V gene are SQVTM and ANQGSEA. V dropped 6 bases and J dropped 0 bases, with 17 bases sitting between them. CDR3 sequence (DNA): TGCAGCGTCCTCGGGGGAGAGGGTATGAACACTGAAGCTTTCTTT. Its translation: CSVLGGEGMNTEAFF.

The chain uses TRBV4-1 and TRBJ2-2; perhaps TRBD1 as D (6 bases). Germline V gene lookup returns CDR1 MGHRA and CDR2 YSYEKL. The CDR3 runs 18 residues. The V end lost 0 bases, the J end lost 5 bases, and 19 bases lay between the germline ends. Here the CDR3 reads CASSQDRQGPLETGELFF. CDR3 nucleotide sequence: TGCGCCAGCAGCCAAGATCGCCAGGGGCCCCTCGAGACCGGGGAGCTGTTTTTT.

The chain links TRBV2 to TRBJ2-3; 12 bases match TRBD2. The CDR3 contains 15 residues. V gave up 7 bases and J gave up 5 bases; unmatched junction bases: 7. From germline, CDR1 is SNHLY and CDR2 FYNNEI. The CDR3 DNA follows: TGTGCCAGCAAGGAACTAGCGGGGGGAATAGATACGCAGTATTTT. Its translation: CASKELAGGIDTQYF.

The chain combines TRBV9 with TRBJ1-4; 12 nucleotides match TRBD1. Germline V gives CDR1 SGDLS, CDR2 YYNGEE. The CDR3 consists of 17 residues. V lost 3 bases to trimming and J lost 8 bases; unmatched junction nucleotides: 11. CDR3 in DNA: TGTGCCAGCAGCGAACACGGGACAGGGGGCTTAGAGGAAAAACTGTTTTTT. This codes for CASSEHGTGGLEEKLFF.

The chain employs TRBV10-2 and TRBJ2-1; 9 nucleotides align to TRBD1. V shed 3 bases and J 6 bases; nucleotides not matched to a gene: 3. CDR3 size: 14 residues. The V gene's germline CDR1 is WSHSY and CDR2 SAAADI. The CDR3 sequence is CASSDPQGANEQFF. In DNA form, the CDR3 reads TGCGCCAGCAGTGACCCACAGGGGGCCAATGAGCAGTTCTTC.

This rearrangement joins TRBV6-1 to TRBJ1-2; D possibly corresponds to TRBD1 (5 bases). This CDR3 contains 16 residues. V was shortened by 2 bases and J by 2 bases, with 15 bases between the two germline ends. The germline gives CDR1 MNHNS, CDR2 SASEGT. Here the CDR3 DNA reads TGTGCCAGCAGTGAATGGGTTGACAGCATCAACTATGGCTACACCTTC. This codes for CASSEWVDSINYGYTF.

The J gene is TRBJ2-3, the V gene TRBV7-2; D ambiguous. The CDR3 sequence is 16 residues long. Germline V gene lookup returns CDR1 SGHTA and CDR2 FQGNSA. V lost 5 bases and J 0 bases, leaving 15 bases between the germline ends. The CDR3 DNA follows: TGTGCCAGCAGCCCTATGCATAGTACTAGCACAGATACGCAGTATTTT. This translates into CASSPMHSTSTDTQYF.

This clone was seen just once. This chain links TRBV28 with TRBJ2-7; 8 bases match TRBD2. The germline V gene has CDR1 MDHEN and CDR2 SYDVKM. The CDR3 extends over 16 amino acids. Germline trimming cut 6 bases from V and 1 base from J; bases unmatched to any gene: 11. DNA of the CDR3: TGTGCCAGCAGACTTCTAGCGGGTTCAATTTCCTACGAGCAGTACTTC. It codes for CASRLLAGSISYEQYF. Filled out from reference TRBV28 and TRBJ2-7, the complete variable domain reads DVKVTQSSRYLVKRTGEKVFLECVQDMDHENMFWYRQDPGLGLRLIYFSYDVKMKEKGDIPEGYSVSREKKERFSLILESASTNQTSMYLCASRLLAGSISYEQYFGPGTRLTVT.